This record covers a single T cell receptor beta chain. No antigen is known for it. Sequencing used immunoSEQ multiplex PCR; TCRdb keeps in-frame clones, though not all of them. Of around 80,000 clones in the sample, about four fifths were seen once. The sample originates from a study of radiation and T cells in renal cell carcinoma. On the study more broadly: Nephrectomy followed 15 Gy stereotactic body radiation by 4 weeks. General study findings and limits: Pretreatment tumor biopsies were lacking, so baseline clonotypes are unknown. From baseline, blood top tumor clonotypes peaked at 2 weeks post-radiation.

The CDR3 extends over 15 amino acids. Trimming stripped 0 bases from V and 8 bases from J, with 14 bases between. Germline loops: CDR1 SGHNT, CDR2 YYREEE (reference sequence). Time point of the sample: blood 2 weeks post-SBRT. Documented treatment: 15 Gy SBRT to primary tumor, nephrectomy 4 weeks later. After SBRT, blood was collected at 2 and 4 weeks, plus baseline. The chain employs TRBV5-4 and TRBJ2-2; no reliable D call. This specimen was blood, taken from a patient whose treatment included radiotherapy and nephrectomy. The clonotype comes from a man aged 55 to 70 with renal cell carcinoma. The CDR3 reads CASSLAGTRPGELFF. The CDR3 nucleotides are TGTGCCAGCAGCTTGGCGGGTACTCGCCCTGGGGAGCTGTTTTTT. Together with reference TRBV5-4 and TRBJ2-2, the CDR3 gives the full variable domain: ETGVTQSPTHLIKTRGQQVTLRCSSQSGHNTVSWYQQALGQGPQFIFQYYREEENGRGNFPPRFSGLQFPNYSSELNVNALELDDSALYLCASSLAGTRPGELFFGEGSRLTVL.